The next 28 T cell receptor beta chains were all read from a single sample in a study of cytomegalovirus exposure and HLA in healthy donors. Primers included in the PCR were 60 Vbeta and 13 Jbeta primers. Profiled with immunoSEQ multiplex PCR; TCRdb holds only in-frame clones, not every one. The data contain 110,000 or so clones, over 70% of them seen just once; the ten biggest clones take up roughly 3%. Input material: PBMCs. Receptors originate from a woman between 35 and 50 years old in good health and CMV-seropositive.

This chain connects TRBV4-3 to TRBJ1-1; TRBD1 is a possible D gene (6 bases). The germline CDR1 and CDR2 sequences are LGHNA and YSLEER. V shed 6 bases and J shed 4 bases, with 15 bases lying between them. This CDR3 has 14 amino acids. This chain's CDR3 is CASSRRGQITEAFF. CDR3 DNA: TGCGCCAGCAGTCGAAGAGGACAGATCACTGAAGCTTTCTTT.

The rearrangement links TRBV4-3 to TRBJ2-1, with 7 bases identical to TRBD2. Germline CDR1 LGHNA, CDR2 YSLEER. Trimming cost V 2 bases and J 3 bases; bases outside gene matches: 7. This CDR3 comprises 16 residues. For the CDR3, the DNA is TGCGCCAGCAGCCAAACTAGCGCGGCCCTCTACAATGAGCAGTTCTTC. Residues: CASSQTSAALYNEQFF.

The chain has TRBV7-8 and TRBJ1-2, with TRBD1 matching 8 bases. The CDR3 consists of 16 residues. V dropped 5 bases and J dropped 7; count of bases not matched to a gene: 15. Germline V gene data show CDR1 as SGHVS and CDR2 as FQNEAQ. The CDR3 DNA is TGTGCCAGCAGCCCGACCGGACAGGGCCGGGGTGGTGGCTACACCTTC. Its protein is CASSPTGQGRGGGYTF. The variable domain in full, completed from reference TRBV7-8 and TRBJ1-2, reads GAGVSQSPRYKVAKRGQDVALRCDPISGHVSLFWYQQALGQGPEFLTYFQNEAQLDKSGLPSDRFFAERPEGSVSTLKIQRTQQEDSAVYLCASSPTGQGRGGGYTFGSGTRLTVV.

V is TRBV4-3 and J is TRBJ1-6; 11 bases agree with TRBD1. The CDR3 length is 15 residues. Trimming removed 4 bases from V and 10 bases from J; junction bases left unmatched: 6. Germline CDR1 LGHNA, CDR2 YSLEER. This chain's CDR3 is CASSPDRGQGSPLHF. For the CDR3, the DNA is TGCGCCAGCAGCCCGGACAGGGGGCAAGGATCACCCCTCCACTTT.

This clone was recorded a few times. The CDR3 loop is CASSSGLLNTEAFF. Here the CDR3 DNA reads TGTGCCAGCAGTTCGGGACTCTTGAACACTGAAGCTTTCTTT. The chain combines TRBV6-5 with TRBJ1-1; D possibly corresponds to TRBD1 (5 bases). CDR3 size: 14 residues. Between the trimmed V and J ends, which lost 4 bases and 0 bases, there was a span of 9 bases. Germline V gene sequence: CDR1 MNHEY, CDR2 SVGAGI.

The gene calls are TRBV19 and TRBJ1-1, with 7 bases identical to TRBD1. The CDR3 is 15 residues long. Germline V gene data show CDR1 as LNHDA and CDR2 as SQIVND (reference sequence). Germline trimming cut 2 bases from V and 7 bases from J; bases unmatched to any gene: 10. The CDR3: CASSISTGSIGEAFF. The CDR3 coding sequence is TGTGCCAGTAGTATATCGACAGGGAGTATAGGTGAAGCTTTCTTT.

Worth noting for this clone: Additional DNA sequences in this sample encode the identical CDR3. This sequence joins TRBV20-1 and TRBJ2-1; D is uncertain. The germline gives CDR1 DFQATT, CDR2 SNEGSKA (reference sequence). Trimming left V 5 bases short and J 6 bases short, with 8 bases between. The CDR3 sequence is 11 residues long. CDR3 bases: TGCAGTGCTGGCAGAGGCAATGAGCAGTTCTTC. Translation gives CSAGRGNEQFF.

The chain links TRBV9 to TRBJ2-3, with TRBD2 matching 12 bases. The CDR3 length is 15 residues. Germline V gene sequence: CDR1 SGDLS, CDR2 YYNGEE. V lost 0 bases, J lost 6 bases, and 2 bases stayed unmatched. DNA for the CDR3: TGTGCCAGCAGCGTAGGGACTAGCGGGGTGGATACGCAGTATTTT. Amino acid sequence: CASSVGTSGVDTQYF.

The chain employs TRBV27 and TRBJ1-1; no definite D call. This CDR3 is 13 amino acids long. From germline, CDR1 is MNHEY and CDR2 SMNVEV (reference sequence). The V and J ends lost 7 bases and 1 base respectively, with 10 bases between them. The CDR3 DNA reads as TGTGCCAGCACCACACGGGGGAACACTGAAGCTTTCTTT. It translates to CASTTRGNTEAFF.

This chain links TRBV6-6 with TRBJ2-5; a weak D match, TRBD2 (6 bases). The V gene's germline CDR1 is MNHNY and CDR2 SVGAGI (reference sequence). Trimming stripped 3 bases from V and 5 bases from J, with 7 bases between. The CDR3 consists of 12 residues. The CDR3 loop is CASSYGGETQYF. Written as DNA, the CDR3 is TGTGCCAGCAGTTATGGGGGGGAGACCCAGTACTTC.

This clone was seen just once. CDR3 nucleotides: TGCGCCAGCAGCAGGAAGGGGGCAGGGGAGACCCAGTACTTC. It codes for CASSRKGAGETQYF. This chain uses TRBV5-1 with TRBJ2-5; 7 bases fit TRBD1. V lost 4 bases and J lost 5; bases outside the gene matches: 8. This CDR3 spans 14 amino acids. Germline CDR1 is SGHRS and CDR2 is YFSETQ.

This clone has only one observation. CDR3 sequence: CASRAGGFRGYTF. DNA for the CDR3: TGTGCCAGCAGGGCAGGGGGCTTTCGTGGCTACACCTTC. V is TRBV6-5 and J is TRBJ1-2; 8 bases are shared with TRBD1. The CDR3 sequence is 13 residues long. Germline assignment: CDR1 MNHEY and CDR2 SVGAGI. The trim removed 6 bases at V and 7 bases at J, leaving 7 bases unmatched.

V is TRBV14 and J is TRBJ2-7; 11 positions match TRBD1. Germline-derived CDR1 and CDR2 are SGHDN and FVKESK. Trimming at V came to 3 bases and at J to 3 bases, leaving 4 bases not matched to a gene. This CDR3 has 15 residues. The CDR3, as DNA: TGTGCCAGCAGCCAGGGACAGGGGGGCGGCTACGAGCAGTACTTC. It codes for CASSQGQGGGYEQYF.

The chain joins TRBV7-6 to TRBJ2-1; a weak D match, TRBD1 (6 bases). Trimming stripped 2 bases from V and 5 bases from J, with 10 bases between. This CDR3 has 14 residues. CDR1 SGHVS and CDR2 FNYEAQ come from the germline V gene. The DNA for the CDR3 is TGTGCCAGCAGCTTACGACAGGCCAACAATGAGCAGTTCTTC. Translated: CASSLRQANNEQFF.

This sequence joins TRBV19 and TRBJ2-5; TRBD1 agrees at 9 bases. CDR1 LNHDA and CDR2 SQIVND come from the germline V gene (reference sequence). V lost 6 bases and J lost 5; bases outside the gene matches: 4. The CDR3 covers 13 residues. The CDR3 nucleotides are TGTGCCAGTAGGGACAGGGGACGGGAGACCCAGTACTTC. Translating gives CASRDRGRETQYF. Filled out from reference TRBV19 and TRBJ2-5, the complete variable domain reads DGGITQSPKYLFRKEGQNVTLSCEQNLNHDAMYWYRQDPGQGLRLIYYSQIVNDFQKGDIAEGYSVSREKKESFPLTVTSAQKNPTAFYLCASRDRGRETQYFGPGTRLLVL.

Turning to this clone: The junction departs from germline at one end; a sequencing error may be responsible. This chain connects TRBV4-3 to TRBJ1-5; 7 bases are shared with TRBD1. This CDR3 has 13 residues. The germline V gene encodes CDR1 LGHNA and CDR2 YSLEER. The CDR3 DNA is TGCGCCAGCAGCCATTACAGGGGTCAGCCCCAGAATTTT. It encodes CASSHYRGQPQNF.

This clone has just a few counts. CDR3 nucleotides: TGTGCCAGCAGTGACCAGGGGGACTGGTGGGAGACCCAGTACTTC. Translated, it gives CASSDQGDWWETQYF. The rearrangement links TRBV6-4 to TRBJ2-5; a weak D match, TRBD1 (7 bases). The CDR3 has 15 residues. V lost 2 bases and J 5 bases, leaving 15 bases between the germline ends. The V gene's germline CDR1 is MRHNA and CDR2 SNTAGT.

This chain joins TRBV5-6 and TRBJ1-2; the D gene is possibly TRBD1 (6 bases). Looked up from germline, CDR1 is SGHDT and CDR2 is YYEEEE. Trimming took 0 bases from V and 2 from J, leaving 11 bases between them. The CDR3 contains 15 residues. CDR3 sequence reads: CASSLGRQANYGYTF. As DNA, the CDR3 is TGTGCCAGCAGCTTGGGAAGACAGGCAAACTATGGCTACACCTTC.

The CDR3: CASTPGASDYPHGYTF. The CDR3 DNA reads TGCGCCAGTACCCCCGGCGCGTCGGACTACCCACATGGCTACACCTTC. The chain has TRBV5-1 and TRBJ1-2, with D uncertain. With 8 bases removed from V and 6 bases from J, the gap between germline ends came to 26 bases. Germline lookup yields CDR1 SGHRS and CDR2 YFSETQ. The CDR3 is 16 amino acids. The full variable domain, in which reference TRBV5-1 and TRBJ1-2 provide the parts outside the CDR3, is KAGVTQTPRYLIKTRGQQVTLSCSPISGHRSVSWYQQTPGQGLQFLFEYFSETQRNKGNFPGRFSGRQFSNSRSEMNVSTLELGDSALYLCASTPGASDYPHGYTFGSGTRLTVV.

This chain joins TRBV19 and TRBJ2-7, with D possibly matching TRBD2 (5 bases). The CDR3 has 12 amino acids. V was clipped by 1 base and J by 6 bases, with 7 bases between them. The V gene's germline CDR1 is LNHDA and CDR2 SQIVND (reference sequence). The DNA of the CDR3 is TGTGCCAGTAGTATAGTAGGGAGCGAGCAGTACTTC. Its protein is CASSIVGSEQYF.

The genes are TRBV6-1 and TRBJ2-7; 12 bases fit TRBD2. V gave up 6 bases and J gave up 5 bases; unmatched junction bases: 8. The CDR3 runs 15 residues. Germline CDR1 is MNHNS and CDR2 is SASEGT. CDR3 bases: TGTGCCAGCAGACCCACACTAGCGGGGGGACACGAGCAGTACTTC. Residues: CASRPTLAGGHEQYF.

This sequence joins TRBV18 and TRBJ1-2, with 9 bases fitting TRBD1. Unmatched junction bases numbered 8, after V lost 6 bases and J lost 6 bases. Per germline, CDR1 KGHSH and CDR2 LQKENI. The length of the CDR3 is 14 residues. CDR3 residues: CASSWTGDYDGYTF. In DNA form, the CDR3 reads TGTGCCAGCTCCTGGACAGGGGATTACGATGGCTACACCTTC.

This clone appeared a single time. The V gene is TRBV4-1, the J gene TRBJ1-3; no clear D gene. V was trimmed by 8 bases and J by 1 base, leaving 18 bases between them. The V gene's germline CDR1 is MGHRA and CDR2 YSYEKL. CDR3 length equals 16 residues. The CDR3: CASRPEESPSGNTIYF. CDR3 sequence (DNA): TGCGCCAGCCGCCCGGAGGAATCACCATCTGGAAACACCATATATTTT.

The chain carries TRBV6-1 and TRBJ2-7; 12 bases line up with TRBD2. Per the germline V gene, CDR1 is MNHNS and CDR2 is SASEGT. This CDR3 is 16 amino acids long. J was trimmed by 0 bases and V by 2 bases; bases with no gene match: 2. The CDR3 nucleotides read TGTGCCAGCAGTGAAACTAGCGGGGGGTTCTCCTACGAGCAGTACTTC. Protein sequence: CASSETSGGFSYEQYF.

This chain connects TRBV6-5 to TRBJ1-4, with 7 bases aligning to TRBD1. This CDR3 region has 16 residues. Unmatched junction bases numbered 9, after V lost 0 bases and J lost 8 bases. Germline assignment: CDR1 MNHEY and CDR2 SVGAGI. This CDR3 is CASSYSGRQGGEKLFF. CDR3 bases: TGTGCCAGCAGTTACTCAGGTCGACAGGGTGGCGAAAAACTGTTTTTT.

The chain uses TRBV30 and TRBJ1-3; D gene unclear. CDR1 is GTSNPN, CDR2 SVGIG, per germline (reference sequence). Trimming removed 1 base at V and 0 bases at J, with 7 bases between. This CDR3 contains 14 residues. The CDR3: CAWSGGSSGNTIYF. For the CDR3, the DNA is TGTGCCTGGAGTGGCGGGAGCTCTGGAAACACCATATATTTT.

CDR3 nucleotides: TGTGCCAGCAGTTACTCTGGGACAGGTGGGTCCTACGAGCAGTACTTC. Residues: CASSYSGTGGSYEQYF. J is TRBJ2-7 and V is TRBV6-5; 8 bases match TRBD1. Germline assignment: CDR1 MNHEY and CDR2 SVGAGI. The CDR3 spans 16 residues. V shed 0 bases and J 1 base; nucleotides not matched to a gene: 5.

The gene calls are TRBV19 and TRBJ1-5; no clear D. Per the germline V gene, CDR1 is LNHDA and CDR2 is SQIVND (reference sequence). CDR3 length: 13 amino acids. Trimming left V 4 bases short and J 5 bases short, with 9 bases between. The CDR3 loop reads CASSTLGDQPQHF. In DNA, the CDR3 is TGTGCCAGTAGTACCCTGGGAGATCAGCCCCAGCATTTT.